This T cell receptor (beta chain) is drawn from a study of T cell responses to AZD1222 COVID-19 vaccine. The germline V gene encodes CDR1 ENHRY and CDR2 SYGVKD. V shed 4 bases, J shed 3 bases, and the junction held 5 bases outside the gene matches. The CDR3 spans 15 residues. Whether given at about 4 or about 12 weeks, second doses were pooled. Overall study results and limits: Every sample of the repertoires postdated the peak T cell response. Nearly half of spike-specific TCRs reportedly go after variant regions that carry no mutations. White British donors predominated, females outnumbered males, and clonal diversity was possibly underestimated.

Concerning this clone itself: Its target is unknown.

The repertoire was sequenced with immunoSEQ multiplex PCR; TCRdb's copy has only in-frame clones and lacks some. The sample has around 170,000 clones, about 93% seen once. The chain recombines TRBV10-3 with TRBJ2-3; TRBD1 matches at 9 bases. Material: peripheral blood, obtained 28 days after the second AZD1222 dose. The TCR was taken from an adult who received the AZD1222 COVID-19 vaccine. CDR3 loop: CAISAQGAMTDTQYF. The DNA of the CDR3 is TGTGCCATCAGTGCACAGGGGGCAATGACAGATACGCAGTATTTT.